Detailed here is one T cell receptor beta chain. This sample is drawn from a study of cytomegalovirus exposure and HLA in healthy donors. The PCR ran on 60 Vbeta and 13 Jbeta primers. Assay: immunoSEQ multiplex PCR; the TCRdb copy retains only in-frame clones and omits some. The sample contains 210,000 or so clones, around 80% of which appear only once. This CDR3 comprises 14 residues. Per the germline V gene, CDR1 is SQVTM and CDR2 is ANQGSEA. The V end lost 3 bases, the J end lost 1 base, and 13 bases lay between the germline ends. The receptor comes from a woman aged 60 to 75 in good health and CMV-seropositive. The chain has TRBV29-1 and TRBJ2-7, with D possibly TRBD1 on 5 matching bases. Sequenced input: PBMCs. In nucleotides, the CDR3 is TGCAGCGTTGAGATGCCGGCAGGGTCCTACGAGCAGTACTTC. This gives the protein CSVEMPAGSYEQYF.